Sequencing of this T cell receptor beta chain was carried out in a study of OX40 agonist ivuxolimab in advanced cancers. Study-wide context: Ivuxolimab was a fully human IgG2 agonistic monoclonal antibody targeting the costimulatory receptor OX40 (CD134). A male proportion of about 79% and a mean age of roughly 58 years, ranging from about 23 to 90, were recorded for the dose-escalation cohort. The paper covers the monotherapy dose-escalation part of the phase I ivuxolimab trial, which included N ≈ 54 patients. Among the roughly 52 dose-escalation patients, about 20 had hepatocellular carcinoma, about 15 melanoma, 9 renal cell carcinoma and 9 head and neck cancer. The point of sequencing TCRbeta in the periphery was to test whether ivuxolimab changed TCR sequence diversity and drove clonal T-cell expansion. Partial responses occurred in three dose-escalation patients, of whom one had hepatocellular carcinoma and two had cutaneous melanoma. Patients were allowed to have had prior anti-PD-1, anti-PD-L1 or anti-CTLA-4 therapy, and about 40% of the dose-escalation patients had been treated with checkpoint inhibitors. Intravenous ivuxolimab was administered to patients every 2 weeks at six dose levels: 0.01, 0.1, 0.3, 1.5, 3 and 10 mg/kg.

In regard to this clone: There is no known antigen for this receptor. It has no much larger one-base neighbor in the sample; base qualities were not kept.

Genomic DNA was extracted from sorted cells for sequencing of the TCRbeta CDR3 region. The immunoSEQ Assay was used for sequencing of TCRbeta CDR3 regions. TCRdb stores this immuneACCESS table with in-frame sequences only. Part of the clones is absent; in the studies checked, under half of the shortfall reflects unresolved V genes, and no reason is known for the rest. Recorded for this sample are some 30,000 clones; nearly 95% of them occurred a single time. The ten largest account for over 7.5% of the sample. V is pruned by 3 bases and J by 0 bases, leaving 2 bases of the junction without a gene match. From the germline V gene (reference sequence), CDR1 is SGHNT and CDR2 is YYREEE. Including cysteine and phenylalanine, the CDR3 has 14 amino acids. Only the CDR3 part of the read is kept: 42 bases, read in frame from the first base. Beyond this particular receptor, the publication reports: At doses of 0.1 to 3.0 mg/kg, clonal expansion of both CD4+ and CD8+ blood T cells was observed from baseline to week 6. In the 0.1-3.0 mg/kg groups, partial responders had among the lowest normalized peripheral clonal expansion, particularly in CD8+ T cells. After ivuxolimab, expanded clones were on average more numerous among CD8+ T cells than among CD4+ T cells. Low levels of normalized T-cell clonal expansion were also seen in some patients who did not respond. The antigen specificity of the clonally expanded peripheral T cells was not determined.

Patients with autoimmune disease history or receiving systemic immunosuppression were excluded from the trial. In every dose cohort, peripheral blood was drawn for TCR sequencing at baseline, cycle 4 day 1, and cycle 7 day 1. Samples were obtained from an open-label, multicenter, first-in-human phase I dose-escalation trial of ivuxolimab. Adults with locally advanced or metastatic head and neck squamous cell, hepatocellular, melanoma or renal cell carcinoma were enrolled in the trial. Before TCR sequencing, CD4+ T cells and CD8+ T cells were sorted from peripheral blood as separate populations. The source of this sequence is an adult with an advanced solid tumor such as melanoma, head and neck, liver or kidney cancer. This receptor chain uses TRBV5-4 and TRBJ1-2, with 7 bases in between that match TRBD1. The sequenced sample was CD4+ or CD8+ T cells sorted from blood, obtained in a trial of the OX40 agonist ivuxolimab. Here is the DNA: TGTGCCAGCAGCTCGGGACAGACTAACTATGGCTACACCTTC. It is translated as CASSSGQTNYGYTF.